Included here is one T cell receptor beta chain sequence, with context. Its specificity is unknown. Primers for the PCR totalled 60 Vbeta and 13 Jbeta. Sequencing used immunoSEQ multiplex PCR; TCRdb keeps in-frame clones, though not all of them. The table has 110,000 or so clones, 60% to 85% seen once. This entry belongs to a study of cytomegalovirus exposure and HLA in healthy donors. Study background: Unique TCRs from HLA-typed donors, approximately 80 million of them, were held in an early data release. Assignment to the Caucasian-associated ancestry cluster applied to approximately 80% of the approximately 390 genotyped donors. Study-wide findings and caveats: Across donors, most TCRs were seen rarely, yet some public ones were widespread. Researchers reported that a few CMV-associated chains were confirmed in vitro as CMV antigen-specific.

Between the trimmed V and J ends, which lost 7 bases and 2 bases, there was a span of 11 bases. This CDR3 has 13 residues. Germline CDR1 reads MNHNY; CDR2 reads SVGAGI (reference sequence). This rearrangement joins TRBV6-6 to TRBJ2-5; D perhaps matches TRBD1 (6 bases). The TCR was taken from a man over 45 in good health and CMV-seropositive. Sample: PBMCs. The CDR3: CASIRGRQETQYF. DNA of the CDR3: TGTGCCAGCATCAGGGGACGACAAGAGACCCAGTACTTC.